This T cell receptor (beta chain) was identified in a study of blood T cell repertoires in COVID-19. Overall study: Acute and convalescent COVID-19 samples came from the United States, Italy and Spain. PBMCs, B-cell-depleted T cells, or T cells were the source of the cDNA or gDNA that made up the material.

This clone was seen once. In the authors' methods: Counts of nucleated cells, estimated from reference gene primer amplification, were obtained. TCRdb's table, derived via immunoSEQ multiplex PCR, lists solely in-frame clones and lacks some. That table is the source of V, J and clone size, and D and trimming were worked out from the DNA. The table shows about 81,000 clones, with about four fifths occurring only once. Material for sequencing was peripheral blood. This sequence was found in a human donor in a cohort sampled during active COVID-19.

CDR3 loop: CATSDRTSGGTGNEQFF. The CDR3 DNA reads TGTGCCACCAGTGACCGGACTAGCGGGGGAACGGGGAATGAGCAGTTCTTC. The gene calls are TRBV24-1 and TRBJ2-1; TRBD2 matches at 13 bases. The CDR3 has 17 amino acids. J was trimmed by 7 bases and V by 4 bases; bases with no gene match: 9. Germline V gives CDR1 KGHDR, CDR2 SFDVKD.